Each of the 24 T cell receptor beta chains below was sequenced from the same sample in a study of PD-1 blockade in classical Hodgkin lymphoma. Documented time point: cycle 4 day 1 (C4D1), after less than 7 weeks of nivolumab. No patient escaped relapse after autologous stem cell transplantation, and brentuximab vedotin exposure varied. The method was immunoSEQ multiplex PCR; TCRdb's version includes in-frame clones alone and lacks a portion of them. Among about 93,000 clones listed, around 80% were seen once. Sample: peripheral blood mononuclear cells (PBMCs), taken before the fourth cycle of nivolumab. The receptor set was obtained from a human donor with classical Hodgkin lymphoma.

CDR3 DNA sequence: TGTGCCAGCAGCACCCTAGCGGGAGTTAATGGTCGCACAGATACGCAGTATTTT. Translated: CASSTLAGVNGRTDTQYF. The chain uses TRBV13 and TRBJ2-3, with 10 nucleotides matching TRBD2. The CDR3 runs 18 residues. V lost 5 bases and J lost 1; bases outside the gene matches: 12. Germline V gives CDR1 PRHDT, CDR2 FYEKMQ (reference sequence).

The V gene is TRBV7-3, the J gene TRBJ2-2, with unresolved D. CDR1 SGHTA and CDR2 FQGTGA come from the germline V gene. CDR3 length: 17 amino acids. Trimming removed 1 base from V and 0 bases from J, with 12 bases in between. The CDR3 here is CASSLRVGQANTGELFF. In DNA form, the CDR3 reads TGTGCCAGCAGCTTAAGGGTCGGGCAGGCGAACACCGGGGAGCTGTTTTTT.

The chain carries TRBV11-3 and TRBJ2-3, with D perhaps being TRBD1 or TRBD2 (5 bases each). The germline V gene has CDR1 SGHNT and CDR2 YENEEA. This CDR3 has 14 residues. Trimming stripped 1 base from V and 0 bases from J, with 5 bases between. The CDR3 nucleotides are TGTGCCAGCAGCTTAGGGGGGAGCACAGATACGCAGTATTTT. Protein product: CASSLGGSTDTQYF. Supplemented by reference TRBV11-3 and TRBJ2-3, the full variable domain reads EAGVVQSPRYKIIEKKQPVAFWCNPISGHNTLYWYLQNLGQGPELLIRYENEEAVDDSQLPKDRFSAERLKGVDSTLKIQPAELGDSAVYLCASSLGGSTDTQYFGPGTRLTVL.

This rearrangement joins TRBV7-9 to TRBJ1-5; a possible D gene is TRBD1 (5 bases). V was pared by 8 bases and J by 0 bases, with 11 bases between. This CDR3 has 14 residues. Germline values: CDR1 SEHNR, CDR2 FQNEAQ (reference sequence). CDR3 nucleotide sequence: TGTGCCAGCGCCTGGGGGGATAGCAATCAGCCCCAGCATTTT. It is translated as CASAWGDSNQPQHF.

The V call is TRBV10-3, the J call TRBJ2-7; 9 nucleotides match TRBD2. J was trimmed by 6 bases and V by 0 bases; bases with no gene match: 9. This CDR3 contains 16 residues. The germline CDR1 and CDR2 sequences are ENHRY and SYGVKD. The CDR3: CAISESLTGAGGEQYF. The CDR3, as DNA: TGTGCCATCAGTGAGTCCCTGACGGGAGCGGGGGGCGAGCAGTACTTC.

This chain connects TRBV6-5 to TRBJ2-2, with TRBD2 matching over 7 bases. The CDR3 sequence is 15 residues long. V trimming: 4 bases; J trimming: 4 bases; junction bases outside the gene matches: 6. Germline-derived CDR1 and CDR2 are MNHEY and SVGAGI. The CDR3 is CASSFRTRSTGELFF. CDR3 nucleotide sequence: TGTGCCAGCAGTTTCCGGACTAGAAGCACCGGGGAGCTGTTTTTT.

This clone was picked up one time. CDR3 DNA sequence: TGTGCCAGCAGCTTGGTTGGAGTAAACTATGGCTACACCTTC. Residues: CASSLVGVNYGYTF. This chain joins TRBV5-6 and TRBJ1-2, with D uncertain. Germline V CDR1 and CDR2: SGHDT, YYEEEE. Trimming pared 0 bases from V and 2 bases from J, leaving 8 bases between. The CDR3 is 14 residues long. The whole variable domain, remainder taken from reference TRBV5-6 and TRBJ1-2, is DAGVTQSPTHLIKTRGQQVTLRCSPKSGHDTVSWYQQALGQGPQFIFQYYEEEERQRGNFPDRFSGHQFPNYSSELNVNALLLGDSALYLCASSLVGVNYGYTFGSGTRLTVV.

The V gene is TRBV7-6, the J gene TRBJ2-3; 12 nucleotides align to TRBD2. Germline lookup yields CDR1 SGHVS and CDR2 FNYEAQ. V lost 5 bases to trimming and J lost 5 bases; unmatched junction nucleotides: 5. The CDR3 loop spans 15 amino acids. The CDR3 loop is CASSRGLAGLDTQYF. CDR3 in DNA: TGTGCCAGCAGCCGGGGACTAGCGGGCTTAGATACGCAGTATTTT.

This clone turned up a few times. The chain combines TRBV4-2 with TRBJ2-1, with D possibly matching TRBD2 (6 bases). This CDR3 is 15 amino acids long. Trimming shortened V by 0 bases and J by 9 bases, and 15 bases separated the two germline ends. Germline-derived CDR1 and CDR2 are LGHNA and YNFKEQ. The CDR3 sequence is CASSQELPRGGEQFF. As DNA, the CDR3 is TGTGCCAGCAGCCAAGAGTTACCGCGGGGCGGTGAGCAGTTCTTC.

The CDR3 region is CASSDLGQGANEKLFF. The CDR3 DNA reads as TGTGCCAGCAGTGACCTCGGACAGGGGGCGAACGAAAAACTGTTTTTT. The chain employs TRBV25-1 and TRBJ1-4; TRBD1 agrees at 11 bases. This CDR3 comprises 16 residues. CDR1 is MGHDK and CDR2 is SYGVNS in the germline V gene. The trim removed 3 bases at V and 8 bases at J, leaving 8 bases unmatched.

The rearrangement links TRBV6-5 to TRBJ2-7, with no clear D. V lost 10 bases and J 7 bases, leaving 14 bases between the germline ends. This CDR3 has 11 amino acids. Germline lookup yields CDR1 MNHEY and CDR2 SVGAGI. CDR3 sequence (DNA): TGTGCCACGGGCCTTCTTTCTGAGCAGTACTTC. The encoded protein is CATGLLSEQYF.

The CDR3 sequence is CASTGTGYTGELFF. The CDR3 DNA follows: TGTGCCAGTACCGGGACAGGCTACACCGGGGAGCTGTTTTTT. The chain combines TRBV19 with TRBJ2-2; 8 bases match TRBD1. Germline V lookup: CDR1 LNHDA, CDR2 SQIVND (reference sequence). J was trimmed by 3 bases and V by 7 bases; bases with no gene match: 4. The CDR3 has 14 residues.

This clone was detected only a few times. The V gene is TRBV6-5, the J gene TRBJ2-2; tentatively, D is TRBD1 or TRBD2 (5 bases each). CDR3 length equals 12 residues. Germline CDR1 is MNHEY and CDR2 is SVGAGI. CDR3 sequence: CAELGDTGELFF. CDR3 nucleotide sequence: TGTGCAGAACTGGGGGACACCGGGGAGCTGTTTTTT.

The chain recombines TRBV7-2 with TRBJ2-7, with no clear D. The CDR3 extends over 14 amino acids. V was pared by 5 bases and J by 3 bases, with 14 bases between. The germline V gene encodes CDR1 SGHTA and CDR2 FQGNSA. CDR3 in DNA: TGTGCCAGCAGCCCCTCCACAGTCGGCTACGAGCAGTACTTC. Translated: CASSPSTVGYEQYF. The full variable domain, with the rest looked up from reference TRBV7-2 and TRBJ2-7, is GAGVSQSPSNKVTEKGKDVELRCDPISGHTALYWYRQSLGQGLEFLIYFQGNSAPDKSGLPSDRFSAERTGGSVSTLTIQRTQQEDSAVYLCASSPSTVGYEQYFGPGTRLTVT.

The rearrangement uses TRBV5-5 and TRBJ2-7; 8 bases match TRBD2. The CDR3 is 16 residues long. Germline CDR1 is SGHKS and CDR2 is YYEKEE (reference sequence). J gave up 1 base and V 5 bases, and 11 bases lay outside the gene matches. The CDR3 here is CASSFESGGVSYEQYF. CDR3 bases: TGTGCCAGCAGTTTCGAAAGCGGGGGTGTTTCCTACGAGCAGTACTTC.

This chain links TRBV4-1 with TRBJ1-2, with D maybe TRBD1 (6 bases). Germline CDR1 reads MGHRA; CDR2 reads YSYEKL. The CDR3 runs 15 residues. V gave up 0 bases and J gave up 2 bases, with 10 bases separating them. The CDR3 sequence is CASSQDRTANYGYTF. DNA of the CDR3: TGCGCCAGCAGCCAAGACCGGACAGCAAACTATGGCTACACCTTC.

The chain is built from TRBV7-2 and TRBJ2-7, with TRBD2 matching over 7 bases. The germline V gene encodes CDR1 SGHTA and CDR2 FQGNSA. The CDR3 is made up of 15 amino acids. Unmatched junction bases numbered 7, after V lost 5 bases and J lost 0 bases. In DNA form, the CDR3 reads TGTGCCAGCAGCCCACGGGGCGGGGGCTCCTACGAGCAGTACTTC. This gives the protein CASSPRGGGSYEQYF.

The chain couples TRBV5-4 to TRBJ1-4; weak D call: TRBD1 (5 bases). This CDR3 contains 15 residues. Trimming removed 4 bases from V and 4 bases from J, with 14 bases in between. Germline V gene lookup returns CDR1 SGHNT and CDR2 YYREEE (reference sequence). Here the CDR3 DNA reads TGTGCCAGCAGCCCGCAGGGACTGGGTAATGAAAAACTGTTTTTT. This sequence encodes CASSPQGLGNEKLFF. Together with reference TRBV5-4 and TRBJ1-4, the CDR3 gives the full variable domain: ETGVTQSPTHLIKTRGQQVTLRCSSQSGHNTVSWYQQALGQGPQFIFQYYREEENGRGNFPPRFSGLQFPNYSSELNVNALELDDSALYLCASSPQGLGNEKLFFGSGTQLSVL.

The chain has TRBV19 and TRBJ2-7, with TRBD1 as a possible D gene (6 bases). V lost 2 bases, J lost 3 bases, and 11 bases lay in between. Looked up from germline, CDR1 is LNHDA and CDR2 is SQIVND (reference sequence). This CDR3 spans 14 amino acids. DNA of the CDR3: TGTGCCAGTAGTATAACCGACAGGTTCTACGAGCAGTACTTC. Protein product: CASSITDRFYEQYF.

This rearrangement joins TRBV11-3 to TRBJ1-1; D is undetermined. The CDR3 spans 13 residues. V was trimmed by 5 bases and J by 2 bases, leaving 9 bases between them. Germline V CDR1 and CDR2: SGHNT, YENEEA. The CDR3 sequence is CASSRRLNTEAFF. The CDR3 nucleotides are TGTGCCAGCAGCCGCCGTCTTAACACTGAAGCTTTCTTT.

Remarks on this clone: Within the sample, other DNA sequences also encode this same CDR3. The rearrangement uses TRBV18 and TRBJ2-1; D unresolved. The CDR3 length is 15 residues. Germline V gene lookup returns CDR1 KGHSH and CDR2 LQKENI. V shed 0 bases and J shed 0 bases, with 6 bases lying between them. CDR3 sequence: CASSPPGYSYNEQFF. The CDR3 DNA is TGTGCCAGCTCACCACCGGGGTACTCCTACAATGAGCAGTTCTTC.

In nucleotides, the CDR3 is TGTGCCAGCAGTGCAGGGACAGCTGGGGCCAACGTCCTGACTTTC. Encoded protein: CASSAGTAGANVLTF. The gene calls are TRBV27 and TRBJ2-6, with 7 bases that match TRBD1. The V and J ends lost 5 bases and 2 bases, in that order; junction bases with no gene match: 3. Germline V gives CDR1 MNHEY, CDR2 SMNVEV (reference sequence). This CDR3 has 15 amino acids.

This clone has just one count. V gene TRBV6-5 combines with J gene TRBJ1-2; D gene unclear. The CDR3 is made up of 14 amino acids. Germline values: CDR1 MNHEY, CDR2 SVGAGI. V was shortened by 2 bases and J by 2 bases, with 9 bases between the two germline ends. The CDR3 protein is CASSYHRVNYGYTF. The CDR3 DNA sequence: TGTGCCAGCAGTTACCACCGGGTAAACTATGGCTACACCTTC.

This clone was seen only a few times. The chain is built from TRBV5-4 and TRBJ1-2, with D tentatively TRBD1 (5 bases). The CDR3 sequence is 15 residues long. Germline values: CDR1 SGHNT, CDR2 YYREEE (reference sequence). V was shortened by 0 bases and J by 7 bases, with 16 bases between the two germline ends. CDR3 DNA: TGTGCCAGCAGCTTGGGGCACAGCGACGGGGGTGGCTACACCTTC. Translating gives CASSLGHSDGGGYTF.